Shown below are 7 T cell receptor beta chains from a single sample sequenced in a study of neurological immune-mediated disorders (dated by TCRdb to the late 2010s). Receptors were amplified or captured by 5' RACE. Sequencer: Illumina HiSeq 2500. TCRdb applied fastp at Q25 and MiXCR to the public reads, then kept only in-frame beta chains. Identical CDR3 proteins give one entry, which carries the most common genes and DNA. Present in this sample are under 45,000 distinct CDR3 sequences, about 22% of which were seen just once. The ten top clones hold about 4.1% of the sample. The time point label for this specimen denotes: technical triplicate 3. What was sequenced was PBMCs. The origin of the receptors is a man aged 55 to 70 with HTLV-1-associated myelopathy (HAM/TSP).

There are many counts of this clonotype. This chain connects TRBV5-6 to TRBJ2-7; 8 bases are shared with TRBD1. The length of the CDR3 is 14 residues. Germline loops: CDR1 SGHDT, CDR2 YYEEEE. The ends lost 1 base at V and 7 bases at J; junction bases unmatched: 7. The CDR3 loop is CASSLSGQAREQYF. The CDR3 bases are TGTGCCAGCAGCTTGTCGGGACAGGCGAGGGAGCAGTACTTC.

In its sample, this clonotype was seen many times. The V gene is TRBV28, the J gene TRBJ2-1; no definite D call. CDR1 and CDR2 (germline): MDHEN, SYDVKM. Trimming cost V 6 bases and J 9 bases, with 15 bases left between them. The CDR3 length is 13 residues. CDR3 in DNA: TGTGCCAGCAGGACACAGTATTTGTTTGAGCAGTTCTTC. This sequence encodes CASRTQYLFEQFF.

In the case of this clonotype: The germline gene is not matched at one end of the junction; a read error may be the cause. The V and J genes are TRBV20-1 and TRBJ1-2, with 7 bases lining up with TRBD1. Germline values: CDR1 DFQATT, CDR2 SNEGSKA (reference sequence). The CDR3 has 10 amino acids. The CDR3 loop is CSSGGYVYTF. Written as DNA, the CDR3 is TGCAGTTCAGGGGGGTATGTCTACACCTTC.

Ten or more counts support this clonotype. The CDR3 loop reads CASSQASRGYGYTF. CDR3 in DNA: TGCGCCAGCAGCCAAGCTTCCAGGGGGTATGGCTACACCTTC. The chain employs TRBV4-1 and TRBJ1-2; 7 bases match TRBD1. V lost 1 base to trimming and J lost 5 bases; unmatched junction nucleotides: 4. CDR1 MGHRA and CDR2 YSYEKL come from the germline V gene. The CDR3 is 14 amino acids.

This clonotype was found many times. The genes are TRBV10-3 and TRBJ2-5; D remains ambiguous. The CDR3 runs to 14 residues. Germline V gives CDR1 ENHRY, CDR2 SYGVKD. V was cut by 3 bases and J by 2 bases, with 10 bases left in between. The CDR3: CAISDPNPQETQYF. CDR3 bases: TGTGCCATCAGTGACCCGAACCCACAAGAGACCCAGTACTTC.

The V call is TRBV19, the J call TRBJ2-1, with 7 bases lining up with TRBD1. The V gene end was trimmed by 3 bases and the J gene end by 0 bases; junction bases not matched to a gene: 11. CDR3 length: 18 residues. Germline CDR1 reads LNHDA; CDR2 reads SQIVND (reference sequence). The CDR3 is CASSMSYDRAGSYNEQFF. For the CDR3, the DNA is TGTGCCAGTAGTATGTCTTACGACAGGGCGGGCTCCTACAATGAGCAGTTCTTC.

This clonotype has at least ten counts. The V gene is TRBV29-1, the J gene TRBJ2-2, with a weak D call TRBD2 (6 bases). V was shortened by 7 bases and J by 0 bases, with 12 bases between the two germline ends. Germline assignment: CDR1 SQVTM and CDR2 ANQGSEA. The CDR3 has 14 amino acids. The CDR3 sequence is CSAGGLANTGELFF. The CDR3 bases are TGCAGCGCCGGAGGGCTGGCGAACACCGGGGAGCTGTTTTTT.